The 23 T cell receptor beta chains below were found in one sample sequenced in a study of T cell responses to AZD1222 COVID-19 vaccine. Some clones are missing from TCRdb's copy, which holds only in-frame ones; the method was immunoSEQ multiplex PCR. Altogether about 100,000 clones are present, roughly 86% being singletons, with the ten largest covering less than 6%. The specimen was peripheral blood, collected on day 0 of AZD1222 vaccination. The origin of the receptors is an adult in good health.

V gene TRBV6-5 combines with J gene TRBJ1-5, with 12 bases that match TRBD1. Germline V lookup: CDR1 MNHEY, CDR2 SVGAGI. CDR3 length: 14 amino acids. V dropped 6 bases and J dropped 5; count of bases not matched to a gene: 2. The DNA of the CDR3 is TGTGCCAGCAGGGGGACAGGGGGCCATCAGCCCCAGCATTTT. As protein: CASRGTGGHQPQHF.

The chain is built from TRBV5-8 and TRBJ1-1; tentative D call: TRBD1 (6 bases). Germline CDR1 SGHTS, CDR2 YDEGEE. The CDR3 covers 14 residues. V shed 0 bases and J shed 1 base, with 7 bases lying between them. CDR3: CASSLGQANTEAFF. In nucleotides, the CDR3 is TGTGCCAGCAGCTTGGGACAGGCGAACACTGAAGCTTTCTTT.

The chain carries TRBV7-3 and TRBJ2-2; tentative D call: TRBD2 (7 bases). The germline V gene has CDR1 SGHTA and CDR2 FQGTGA. V gave up 5 bases and J gave up 4 bases, with 14 bases separating them. The CDR3 totals 15 residues. The CDR3 sequence is CASSPGGGSTGELFF. CDR3 in DNA: TGTGCCAGCAGCCCAGGCGGGGGCAGCACCGGGGAGCTGTTTTTT.

The chain employs TRBV20-1 and TRBJ2-3; possibly TRBD2 for D (6 bases). Trimming took off 5 bases at V and 4 bases at J, with 7 bases between the two ends. CDR3 length: 11 residues. Per germline, CDR1 DFQATT and CDR2 SNEGSKA (reference sequence). Here the CDR3 reads CSAGEADTQYF. Here the CDR3 DNA reads TGCAGTGCTGGGGAGGCAGATACGCAGTATTTT.

This chain connects TRBV6-4 to TRBJ1-5; D is possibly TRBD1 (5 bases). Germline V CDR1 and CDR2: MRHNA, SNTAGT. V lost 0 bases, J lost 1 base, and 10 bases lay in between. The CDR3 consists of 16 residues. As DNA, the CDR3 is TGTGCCAGCAGTGACTCGAGGGGTTCGAGCAATCAGCCCCAGCATTTT. Its protein is CASSDSRGSSNQPQHF.

In nucleotides, the CDR3 is TGTGCCAGCCGGGGACTAGCGGGGAGGGGGGGCTCCTACGAGCAGTACTTC. This codes for CASRGLAGRGGSYEQYF. V is TRBV27 and J is TRBJ2-7; TRBD2 aligns across 13 bases. This CDR3 region has 17 residues. Germline CDR1 MNHEY, CDR2 SMNVEV (reference sequence). The trim removed 8 bases at V and 0 bases at J, leaving 10 bases unmatched.

The V and J genes are TRBV28 and TRBJ1-4, with a possible D match to TRBD1 (5 bases). This CDR3 is 15 amino acids long. Germline assignment: CDR1 MDHEN and CDR2 SYDVKM. V was shortened by 5 bases and J by 0 bases, with 10 bases between the two germline ends. This CDR3 reads CASSRGTTTNEKLFF. The CDR3 bases are TGTGCCAGCAGTCGCGGGACTACAACTAATGAAAAACTGTTTTTT.

The genes are TRBV7-3 and TRBJ2-2, with 8 bases lining up with TRBD1. CDR3 size: 15 residues. V lost 2 bases and J lost 7; bases outside the gene matches: 6. CDR1 and CDR2 (germline): SGHTA, FQGTGA. This CDR3 is CASSLWAGGGGELFF. Here the CDR3 DNA reads TGTGCCAGCAGCTTATGGGCAGGGGGCGGCGGGGAGCTGTTTTTT. The whole variable domain, remainder taken from reference TRBV7-3 and TRBJ2-2, is GAGVSQTPSNKVTEKGKYVELRCDPISGHTALYWYRQSLGQGPEFLIYFQGTGAADDSGLPNDRFFAVRPEGSVSTLKIQRTERGDSAVYLCASSLWAGGGGELFFGEGSRLTVL.

This clone was seen just once. The chain employs TRBV7-9 and TRBJ1-3, with D unresolved. With 6 bases removed from V and 4 bases from J, the gap between germline ends came to 7 bases. The CDR3 is 12 residues long. Germline values: CDR1 SEHNR, CDR2 FQNEAQ (reference sequence). CDR3: CASSREGNTIYF. CDR3 DNA sequence: TGTGCCAGCAGTCGGGAGGGAAACACCATATATTTT.

The chain is built from TRBV11-3 and TRBJ2-2; D remains unclear. CDR3 length: 15 amino acids. CDR1 is SGHNT, CDR2 YENEEA, per germline. V was shortened by 1 base and J by 0 bases, with 6 bases between the two germline ends. CDR3 in amino acids: CASSLGGTNTGELFF. For the CDR3, the DNA is TGTGCCAGCAGCTTAGGGGGAACGAACACCGGGGAGCTGTTTTTT. The variable domain in full, with the rest retrieved from reference TRBV11-3 and TRBJ2-2, is EAGVVQSPRYKIIEKKQPVAFWCNPISGHNTLYWYLQNLGQGPELLIRYENEEAVDDSQLPKDRFSAERLKGVDSTLKIQPAELGDSAVYLCASSLGGTNTGELFFGEGSRLTVL.

There are a few counts of this clone. The chain uses TRBV2 and TRBJ2-3, with 8 bases identical to TRBD2. V shed 8 bases, J shed 6 bases, and the junction held 13 bases outside the gene matches. Germline lookup yields CDR1 SNHLY and CDR2 FYNNEI. CDR3 length equals 15 residues. The chain's CDR3 is CASLLGGAGVDTQYF. In DNA, the CDR3 is TGTGCCAGCCTCCTCGGGGGAGCGGGGGTGGATACGCAGTATTTT.

This chain uses TRBV30 with TRBJ2-5; possible D gene TRBD2, 6 bases. This CDR3 region has 14 residues. Germline values: CDR1 GTSNPN, CDR2 SVGIG (reference sequence). V dropped 2 bases and J dropped 3 bases, with 13 bases sitting between them. CDR3 coding DNA: TGTGCCTGGAGTCCCAGGGAGGCCAAAGAGACCCAGTACTTC. Encoded protein: CAWSPREAKETQYF.

This chain uses TRBV28 with TRBJ2-1; D might be TRBD2 (5 bases). Looked up from germline, CDR1 is MDHEN and CDR2 is SYDVKM. CDR3 length: 14 amino acids. V was trimmed by 7 bases and J by 8 bases, leaving 18 bases between them. The CDR3 nucleotides read TGTGCCAGCACCACGACGGGGTCCCCCTATGAGCAGTTCTTC. Amino acids: CASTTTGSPYEQFF.

The chain recombines TRBV6-5 with TRBJ2-4, with TRBD1 matching 10 bases. This CDR3 is 16 amino acids long. Looked up from germline, CDR1 is MNHEY and CDR2 is SVGAGI. J was trimmed by 1 base and V by 0 bases; bases with no gene match: 0. In DNA, the CDR3 is TGTGCCAGCAGTTACTCGGGACAGGGGGCCAAAAACATTCAGTACTTC. Translated, it gives CASSYSGQGAKNIQYF.

The chain combines TRBV13 with TRBJ1-2; D may be TRBD1 (6 bases). CDR3 length: 15 residues. Trimming shortened V by 1 base and J by 3 bases, and 12 bases separated the two germline ends. The V gene's germline CDR1 is PRHDT and CDR2 FYEKMQ (reference sequence). CDR3 DNA: TGTGCCAGCAGCTTAGCAGGGGCGTCTTACTATGGCTACACCTTC. As protein: CASSLAGASYYGYTF.

This rearrangement joins TRBV7-9 to TRBJ1-2; 10 bases are a match to TRBD1. Germline trimming cut 7 bases from V and 9 bases from J; bases unmatched to any gene: 11. Germline V gene lookup returns CDR1 SEHNR and CDR2 FQNEAQ (reference sequence). The CDR3 totals 14 residues. The CDR3 spells CASTETGGVYSYTF. In DNA form, the CDR3 reads TGTGCCAGCACTGAGACAGGGGGCGTTTATAGCTACACCTTC.

Only a few counts were recorded for this clone. CDR3 coding DNA: TGTGCCAGCAGTGAATGGGGCAGGGCTGGACAAAAGAACACTGAAGCTTTCTTT. Protein product: CASSEWGRAGQKNTEAFF. The chain joins TRBV6-1 to TRBJ1-1; tentatively, D is TRBD1 (5 bases). This CDR3 is built from 18 residues. Trimming took 2 bases from V and 1 from J, leaving 20 bases between them. Germline lookup yields CDR1 MNHNS and CDR2 SASEGT.

The V gene is TRBV29-1, the J gene TRBJ1-2; D is perhaps TRBD1 (6 bases). Per germline, CDR1 SQVTM and CDR2 ANQGSEA. Trimming removed 7 bases from V and 5 bases from J, with 23 bases in between. The CDR3 covers 15 residues. The CDR3 is CSALIFWGANYGYTF. In nucleotides, the CDR3 is TGCAGCGCCCTAATCTTTTGGGGGGCCAATTATGGCTACACCTTC.

The V gene is TRBV3-1 (or the pseudogene TRBV3-2), the J gene TRBJ1-2; 8 nucleotides match TRBD1. The CDR3 totals 15 residues. V shed 2 bases, J shed 4 bases, and the junction held 6 bases outside the gene matches. The germline CDR1 and CDR2 sequences are LGHDT and YNNKEL (reference sequence). The CDR3 nucleotides are TGTGCCAGCAGCCAACCCCGGGACAGGCTCTATGGCTACACCTTC. Encoded protein: CASSQPRDRLYGYTF.

The chain combines TRBV6-5 with TRBJ1-4, with TRBD1 matching over 7 bases. The CDR3 has 14 residues. V shed 6 bases and J 8 bases; nucleotides not matched to a gene: 9. Germline lookup yields CDR1 MNHEY and CDR2 SVGAGI. As DNA, the CDR3 is TGTGCCAGCAGCCAGGGGGACGTTAGGGAAAAACTGTTTTTT. Translation: CASSQGDVREKLFF.

J is TRBJ2-7 and V is TRBV5-1; TRBD1 might be the D (5 bases). Trimming left V 3 bases short and J 0 bases short, with 10 bases between. The V gene's germline CDR1 is SGHRS and CDR2 YFSETQ. CDR3 length: 14 residues. The CDR3 protein is CASSSAGISYEQYF. DNA for the CDR3: TGCGCCAGCAGCTCCGCAGGGATCTCCTACGAGCAGTACTTC. The variable domain in full, completed from reference TRBV5-1 and TRBJ2-7, reads KAGVTQTPRYLIKTRGQQVTLSCSPISGHRSVSWYQQTPGQGLQFLFEYFSETQRNKGNFPGRFSGRQFSNSRSEMNVSTLELGDSALYLCASSSAGISYEQYFGPGTRLTVT.

A single count supports this clone. V gene TRBV5-1 combines with J gene TRBJ1-1; 8 bases are shared with TRBD1. Losses at the gene ends were 3 bases for V and 3 bases for J; bases not matched to a gene: 4. CDR3 size: 14 residues. From germline, CDR1 is SGHRS and CDR2 YFSETQ. Written as DNA, the CDR3 is TGCGCCAGCAGCTCTGGACAGGGCTACACTGAAGCTTTCTTT. Residues: CASSSGQGYTEAFF. Together with reference TRBV5-1 and TRBJ1-1, the CDR3 gives the full variable domain: KAGVTQTPRYLIKTRGQQVTLSCSPISGHRSVSWYQQTPGQGLQFLFEYFSETQRNKGNFPGRFSGRQFSNSRSEMNVSTLELGDSALYLCASSSGQGYTEAFFGQGTRLTVV.

The chain couples TRBV5-1 to TRBJ2-7, with 7 bases lining up with TRBD1. With 0 bases clipped from V and 4 bases from J, the junction kept 4 bases outside the gene matches. This CDR3 has 14 residues. Germline V gene lookup returns CDR1 SGHRS and CDR2 YFSETQ. This CDR3 reads CASSLGLDRYEQYF. In nucleotides, the CDR3 is TGCGCCAGCAGCTTGGGCCTGGACAGGTACGAGCAGTACTTC.